This entry lists 11 T cell receptor beta chains sequenced from one sample in a study of blood T cell repertoires in COVID-19. Method: immunoSEQ multiplex PCR; TCRdb's copy keeps in-frame clones and lacks some. Of roughly 250,000 clones listed, roughly 80% are singletons. The sequenced sample was peripheral blood. These receptors originate from a woman aged 60-70 years with active or convalescent COVID-19.

The chain is built from TRBV19 and TRBJ2-3; a possible D gene is TRBD1 (6 bases). V was cut by 1 base and J by 3 bases, with 14 bases left in between. Germline lookup yields CDR1 LNHDA and CDR2 SQIVND (reference sequence). This CDR3 comprises 16 residues. CDR3 sequence reads: CASSIGGDTLTDTQYF. CDR3 DNA: TGTGCCAGTAGTATAGGTGGGGACACCCTGACAGATACGCAGTATTTT.

This chain links TRBV6-5 with TRBJ1-6; 9 bases are shared with TRBD1. With 6 bases clipped from V and 10 bases from J, the junction kept 7 bases outside the gene matches. This CDR3 region has 14 residues. Germline CDR1 and CDR2: MNHEY and SVGAGI. CDR3: CASRRDRESSPLHF. The DNA of the CDR3 is TGTGCCAGCAGGCGGGACAGGGAGTCCTCACCCCTCCACTTT.

The sample holds a few counts of this clone. The chain recombines TRBV24-1 with TRBJ2-2, with a tentative D call TRBD1 (5 bases). V dropped 1 base and J dropped 7 bases, with 21 bases sitting between them. CDR1 and CDR2 (germline): KGHDR, SFDVKD. This CDR3 spans 18 amino acids. CDR3 sequence (DNA): TGTGCCACCAGTGATTTCGGTAAACCGGACACCCCCTTCGGGGAGCTGTTTTTT. Its translation is CATSDFGKPDTPFGELFF.

The J gene is TRBJ1-1, the V gene TRBV3-1 (or the pseudogene TRBV3-2); D remains unclear. Germline V gives CDR1 LGHDT, CDR2 YNNKEL (reference sequence). The CDR3 is 14 residues long. Trimming removed 1 base from V and 0 bases from J, with 6 bases in between. The CDR3 nucleotides read TGTGCCAGCAGCCAAGTACATTTGAACACTGAAGCTTTCTTT. Translated: CASSQVHLNTEAFF.

This chain links TRBV7-8 with TRBJ1-2; tentative D call: TRBD1 (5 bases). From germline, CDR1 is SGHVS and CDR2 FQNEAQ. The length of the CDR3 is 14 residues. The ends were cut back, 6 bases at V and 6 bases at J, with 17 bases in the middle. DNA for the CDR3: TGTGCCAGCAGTCCTGTCAGGGCCGGAGATGGCTACACCTTC. Its translation is CASSPVRAGDGYTF. The variable domain in full, with the rest retrieved from reference TRBV7-8 and TRBJ1-2, is GAGVSQSPRYKVAKRGQDVALRCDPISGHVSLFWYQQALGQGPEFLTYFQNEAQLDKSGLPSDRFFAERPEGSVSTLKIQRTQQEDSAVYLCASSPVRAGDGYTFGSGTRLTVV.

CDR3 amino acids: CASSRGTDYPYEQYF. DNA of the CDR3: TGTGCCAGCAGCAGAGGGACAGATTATCCCTACGAGCAGTACTTC. The rearrangement uses TRBV11-3 and TRBJ2-7, with 7 bases lining up with TRBD1. The junction had 9 bases not matched to a gene; V was cut back by 5 bases and J by 2 bases. Per the germline V gene, CDR1 is SGHNT and CDR2 is YENEEA. The length of the CDR3 is 15 residues.

The chain has TRBV5-5 and TRBJ1-1, with a possible D match to TRBD1 (6 bases). CDR1 and CDR2 from the germline V gene are SGHKS and YYEKEE (reference sequence). V was trimmed by 0 bases and J by 0 bases, leaving 9 bases between them. The CDR3 spans 15 residues. The CDR3 bases are TGTGCCAGCAGCTTGGCGGGGGGGCTGAACACTGAAGCTTTCTTT. This gives the protein CASSLAGGLNTEAFF.

This chain links TRBV19 with TRBJ1-5, with 8 positions matching TRBD1. Germline V gene lookup returns CDR1 LNHDA and CDR2 SQIVND (reference sequence). V gave up 6 bases and J gave up 5 bases; unmatched junction bases: 15. This CDR3 is 17 amino acids long. The CDR3 here is CASSDLPGTGGHQPQHF. The CDR3, as DNA: TGTGCCAGTAGCGACCTCCCTGGGACAGGCGGCCATCAGCCCCAGCATTTT.

The rearrangement joins TRBV6-1 to TRBJ2-7; TRBD2 matches 8 bases. Germline-derived CDR1 and CDR2 are MNHNS and SASEGT. With V trimmed by 3 bases and J by 4 bases, 14 bases remained unmatched. The CDR3 loop spans 17 amino acids. The CDR3 here is CASSDPLRIAGMYEQYV. CDR3 sequence (DNA): TGTGCCAGCAGTGATCCCCTTAGAATAGCGGGGATGTACGAGCAGTACGTC.

The chain recombines TRBV14 with TRBJ1-2; D might be TRBD1 (6 bases). V was trimmed by 5 bases and J by 4 bases, leaving 14 bases between them. The CDR3 is 14 residues long. The germline gives CDR1 SGHDN, CDR2 FVKESK. Here the CDR3 reads CASSSYREGYGYTF. CDR3 in DNA: TGTGCCAGCAGCTCTTACAGGGAGGGCTATGGCTACACCTTC.

The CDR3 DNA reads as TGTGCCAGCAGCAAACTAGCGGGAGGGTCAGGTGAGCAGTTCTTC. Protein product: CASSKLAGGSGEQFF. The chain has TRBV7-3 and TRBJ2-1, with TRBD2 identical over 13 bases. CDR3 length equals 15 residues. Germline trimming cut 5 bases from V and 9 bases from J; bases unmatched to any gene: 7. Germline V lookup: CDR1 SGHTA, CDR2 FQGTGA.